Detailed here is one T cell receptor (beta chain). As yet, its antigen is unknown. Time point of the sample: cycle 4 day 1 (C4D1), after less than 7 weeks of nivolumab. All patients experienced relapse after autologous stem cell transplantation, and brentuximab vedotin exposure was variable. Magnetic negative selection of thawed PBMCs yielded the CD8+ T cells. CDR1 is SEHNR, CDR2 FQNEAQ, per germline (reference sequence). V lost 5 bases and J 3 bases, leaving 10 bases between the germline ends. The CDR3 contains 14 residues. This sample was taken from a study of PD-1 blockade in classical Hodgkin lymphoma. Findings and limits, study-wide: The diversity seen at baseline in complete responders resembled that of newly diagnosed patients.

This table comes from immunoSEQ multiplex PCR, and its TCRdb copy is limited to in-frame clones, with some not included. Here the sample spans some 9,500 clones, 70% to 85% being singletons. This sequence joins TRBV7-9 and TRBJ1-4, with D perhaps matching TRBD1 (6 bases). The sequence came from a human donor with classical Hodgkin lymphoma. The sequencing here drew on CD8+ T cells from blood, taken before the fourth cycle of nivolumab. CDR3 loop: CASSLDSANEKLFF. CDR3 bases: TGTGCCAGCAGCCTGGACAGCGCTAATGAAAAACTGTTTTTT.